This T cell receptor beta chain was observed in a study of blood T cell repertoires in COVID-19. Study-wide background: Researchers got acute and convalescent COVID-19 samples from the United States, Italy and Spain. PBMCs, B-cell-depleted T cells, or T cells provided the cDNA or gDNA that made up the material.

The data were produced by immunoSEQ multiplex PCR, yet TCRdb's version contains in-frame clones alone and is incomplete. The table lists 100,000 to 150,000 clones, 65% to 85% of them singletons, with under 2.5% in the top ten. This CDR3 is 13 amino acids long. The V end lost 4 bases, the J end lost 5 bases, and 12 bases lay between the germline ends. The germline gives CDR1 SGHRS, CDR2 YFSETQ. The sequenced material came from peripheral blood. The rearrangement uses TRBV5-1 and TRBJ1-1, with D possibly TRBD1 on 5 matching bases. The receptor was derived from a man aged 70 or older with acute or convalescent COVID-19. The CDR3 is CASSNSRVTEAFF. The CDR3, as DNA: TGCGCCAGCAGCAATAGCAGGGTGACTGAAGCTTTCTTT.